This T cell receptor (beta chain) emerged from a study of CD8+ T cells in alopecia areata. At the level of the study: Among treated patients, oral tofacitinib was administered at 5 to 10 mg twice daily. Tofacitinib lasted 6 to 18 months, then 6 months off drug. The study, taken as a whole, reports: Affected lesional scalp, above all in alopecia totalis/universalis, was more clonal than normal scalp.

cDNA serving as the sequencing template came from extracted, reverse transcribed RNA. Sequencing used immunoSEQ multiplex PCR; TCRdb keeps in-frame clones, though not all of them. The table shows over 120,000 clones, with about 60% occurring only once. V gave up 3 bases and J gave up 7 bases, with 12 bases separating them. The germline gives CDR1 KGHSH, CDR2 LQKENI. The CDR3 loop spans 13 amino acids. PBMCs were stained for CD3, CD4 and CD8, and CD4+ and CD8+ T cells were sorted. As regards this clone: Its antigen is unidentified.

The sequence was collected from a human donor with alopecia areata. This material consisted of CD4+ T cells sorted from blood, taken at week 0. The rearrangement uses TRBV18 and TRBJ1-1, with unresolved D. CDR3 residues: CASSPSDGREAFF. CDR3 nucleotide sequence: TGTGCCAGCTCACCGTCGGACGGCCGTGAAGCTTTCTTT.